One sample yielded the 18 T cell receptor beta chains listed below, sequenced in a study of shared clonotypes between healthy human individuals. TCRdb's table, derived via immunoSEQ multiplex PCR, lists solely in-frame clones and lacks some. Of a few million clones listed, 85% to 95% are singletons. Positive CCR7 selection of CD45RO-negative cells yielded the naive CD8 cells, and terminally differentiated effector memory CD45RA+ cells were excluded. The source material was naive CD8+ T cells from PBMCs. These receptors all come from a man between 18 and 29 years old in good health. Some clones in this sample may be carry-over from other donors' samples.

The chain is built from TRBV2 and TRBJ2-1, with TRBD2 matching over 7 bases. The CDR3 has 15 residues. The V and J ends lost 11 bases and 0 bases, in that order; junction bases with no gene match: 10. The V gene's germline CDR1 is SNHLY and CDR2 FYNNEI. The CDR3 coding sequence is TGTGCCGCTCCTGGTAGCGGGCACTCCTACAATGAGCAGTTCTTC. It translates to CAAPGSGHSYNEQFF. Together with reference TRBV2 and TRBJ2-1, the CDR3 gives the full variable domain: EPEVTQTPSHQVTQMGQEVILRCVPISNHLYFYWYRQILGQKVEFLVSFYNNEISEKSEIFDDQFSVERPDGSNFTLKIRSTKLEDSAMYFCAAPGSGHSYNEQFFGPGTRLTVL.

CDR3 sequence reads: CASSSRQGGHTEAFF. The DNA for the CDR3 is TGTGCCAGCAGCTCTAGACAGGGAGGGCACACTGAAGCTTTCTTT. The genes are TRBV7-9 and TRBJ1-1, with 7 bases fitting TRBD1. The CDR3 length is 15 residues. Germline CDR1 reads SEHNR; CDR2 reads FQNEAQ (reference sequence). After removal of 4 bases from V and 3 bases from J, the junction contained 8 bases not matched to a gene.

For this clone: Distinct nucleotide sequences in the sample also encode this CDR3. The CDR3 sequence is CASSLIGTTGELFF. CDR3 nucleotides: TGTGCCAGCAGTTTAATAGGGACCACCGGGGAGCTGTTTTTT. The genes are TRBV27 and TRBJ2-2; D may match TRBD1 or TRBD2 (5 bases each). This CDR3 region has 14 residues. Trimming shortened V by 2 bases and J by 4 bases, and 8 bases separated the two germline ends. CDR1 and CDR2 (germline): MNHEY, SMNVEV (reference sequence).

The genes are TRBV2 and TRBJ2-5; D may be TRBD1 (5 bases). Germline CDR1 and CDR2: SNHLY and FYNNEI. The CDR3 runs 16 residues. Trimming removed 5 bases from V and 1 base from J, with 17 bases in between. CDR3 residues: CASSTSDSDTQETQYF. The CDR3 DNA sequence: TGTGCCAGCAGTACTTCTGATTCGGACACCCAAGAGACCCAGTACTTC.

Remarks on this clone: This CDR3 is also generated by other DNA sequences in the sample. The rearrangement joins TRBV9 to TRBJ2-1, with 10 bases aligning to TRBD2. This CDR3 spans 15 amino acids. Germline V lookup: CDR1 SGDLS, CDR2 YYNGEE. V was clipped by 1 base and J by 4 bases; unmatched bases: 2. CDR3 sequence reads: CASSVSGRGYNEQFF. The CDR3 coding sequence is TGTGCCAGCAGCGTAAGCGGGAGGGGGTACAATGAGCAGTTCTTC.

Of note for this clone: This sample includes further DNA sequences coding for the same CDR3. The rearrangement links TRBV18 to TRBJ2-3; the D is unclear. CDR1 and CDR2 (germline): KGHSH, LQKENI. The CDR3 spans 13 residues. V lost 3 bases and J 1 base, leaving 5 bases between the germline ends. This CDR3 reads CASSPSRTDTQYF. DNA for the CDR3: TGTGCCAGCTCACCGAGTCGCACAGATACGCAGTATTTT.

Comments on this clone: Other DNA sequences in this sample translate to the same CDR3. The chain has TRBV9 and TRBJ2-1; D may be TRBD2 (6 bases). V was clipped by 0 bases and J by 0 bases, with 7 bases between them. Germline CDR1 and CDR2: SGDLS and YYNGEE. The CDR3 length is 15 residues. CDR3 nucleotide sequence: TGTGCCAGCAGCGTAGCCGGGGGCTCCTACAATGAGCAGTTCTTC. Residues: CASSVAGGSYNEQFF. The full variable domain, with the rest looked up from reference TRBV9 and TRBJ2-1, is DSGVTQTPKHLITATGQRVTLRCSPRSGDLSVYWYQQSLDQGLQFLIQYYNGEERAKGNILERFSAQQFPDLHSELNLSSLELGDSALYFCASSVAGGSYNEQFFGPGTRLTVL.

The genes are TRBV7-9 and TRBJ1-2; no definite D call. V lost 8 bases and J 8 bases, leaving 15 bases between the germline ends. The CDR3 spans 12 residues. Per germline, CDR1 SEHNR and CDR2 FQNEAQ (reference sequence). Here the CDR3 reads CASPGGVRGYTF. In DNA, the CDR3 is TGTGCCAGCCCTGGCGGGGTTCGCGGCTACACCTTC.

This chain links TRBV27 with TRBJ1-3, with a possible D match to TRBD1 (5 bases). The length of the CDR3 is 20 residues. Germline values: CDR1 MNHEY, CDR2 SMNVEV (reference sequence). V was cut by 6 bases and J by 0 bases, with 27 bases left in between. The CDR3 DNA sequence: TGTGCCAGCAGCCCCGGTAAGGGACTCTGGGACTTAACCTCTGGAAACACCATATATTTT. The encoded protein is CASSPGKGLWDLTSGNTIYF.

The CDR3 DNA reads as TGTGCCAGCAGCTTAGGGTCACAGCTAGACTATGGCTACACCTTC. Protein: CASSLGSQLDYGYTF. The chain couples TRBV13 to TRBJ1-2; D gene ambiguous. Trimming removed 0 bases from V and 3 bases from J, with 11 bases in between. The CDR3 runs to 15 residues. Germline V gene data show CDR1 as PRHDT and CDR2 as FYEKMQ (reference sequence). The full variable domain, in which reference TRBV13 and TRBJ1-2 provide the parts outside the CDR3, is AAGVIQSPRHLIKEKRETATLKCYPIPRHDTVYWYQQGPGQDPQFLISFYEKMQSDKGSIPDRFSAQQFSDYHSELNMSSLELGDSALYFCASSLGSQLDYGYTFGSGTRLTVV.

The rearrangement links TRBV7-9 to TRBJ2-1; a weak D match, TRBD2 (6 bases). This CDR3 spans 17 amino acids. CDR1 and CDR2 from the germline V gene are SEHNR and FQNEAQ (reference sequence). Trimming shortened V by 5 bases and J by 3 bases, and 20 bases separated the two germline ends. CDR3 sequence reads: CASSLGDLSENYNEQFF. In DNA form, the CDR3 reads TGTGCCAGCAGCCTGGGGGACTTGTCGGAAAACTACAATGAGCAGTTCTTC.

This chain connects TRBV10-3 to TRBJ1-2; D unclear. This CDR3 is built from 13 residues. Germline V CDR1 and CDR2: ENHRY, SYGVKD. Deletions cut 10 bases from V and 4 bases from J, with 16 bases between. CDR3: CASRSGGLYGYTF. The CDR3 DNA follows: TGTGCCAGTCGTTCAGGCGGTCTCTATGGCTACACCTTC.

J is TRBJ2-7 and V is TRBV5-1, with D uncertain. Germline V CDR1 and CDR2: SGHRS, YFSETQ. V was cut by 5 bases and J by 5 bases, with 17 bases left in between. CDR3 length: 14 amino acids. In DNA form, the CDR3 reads TGCGCCAGCAGATTAGTGTTTGATTCCCACGAGCAGTACTTC. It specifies CASRLVFDSHEQYF. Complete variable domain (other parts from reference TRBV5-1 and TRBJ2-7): KAGVTQTPRYLIKTRGQQVTLSCSPISGHRSVSWYQQTPGQGLQFLFEYFSETQRNKGNFPGRFSGRQFSNSRSEMNVSTLELGDSALYLCASRLVFDSHEQYFGPGTRLTVT.

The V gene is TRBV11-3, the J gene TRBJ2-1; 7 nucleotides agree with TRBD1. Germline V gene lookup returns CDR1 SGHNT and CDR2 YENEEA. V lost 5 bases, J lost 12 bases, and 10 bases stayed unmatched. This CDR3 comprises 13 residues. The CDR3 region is CASSTHRGGTQFF. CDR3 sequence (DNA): TGTGCCAGCAGCACCCACAGGGGTGGTACGCAGTTCTTC.

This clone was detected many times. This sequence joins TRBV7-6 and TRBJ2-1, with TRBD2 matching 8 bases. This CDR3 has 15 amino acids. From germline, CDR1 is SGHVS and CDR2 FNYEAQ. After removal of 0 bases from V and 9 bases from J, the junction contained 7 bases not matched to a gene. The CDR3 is CASSLAVGRGGEQFF. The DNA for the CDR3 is TGTGCCAGCAGCTTAGCGGTCGGGAGGGGCGGTGAGCAGTTCTTC.

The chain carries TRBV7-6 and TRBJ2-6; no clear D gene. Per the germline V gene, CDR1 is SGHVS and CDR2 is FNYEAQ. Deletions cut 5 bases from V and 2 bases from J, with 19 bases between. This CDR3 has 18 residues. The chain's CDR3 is CASSHLKGGNAGANVLTF. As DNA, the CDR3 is TGTGCCAGCAGCCACCTCAAGGGTGGTAACGCTGGGGCCAACGTCCTGACTTTC.

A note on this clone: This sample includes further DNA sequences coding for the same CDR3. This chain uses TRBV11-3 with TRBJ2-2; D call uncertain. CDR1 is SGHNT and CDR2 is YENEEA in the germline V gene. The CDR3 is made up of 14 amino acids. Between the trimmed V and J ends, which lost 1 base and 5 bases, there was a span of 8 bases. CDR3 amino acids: CASSLGGRTGELFF. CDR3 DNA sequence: TGTGCCAGCAGCTTAGGCGGCAGGACCGGGGAGCTGTTTTTT.

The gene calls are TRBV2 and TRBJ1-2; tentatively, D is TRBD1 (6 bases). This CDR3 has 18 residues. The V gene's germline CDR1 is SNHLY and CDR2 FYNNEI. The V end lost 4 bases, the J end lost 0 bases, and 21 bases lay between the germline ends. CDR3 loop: CASSAWTENNLANYGYTF. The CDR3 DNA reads TGTGCCAGCAGTGCTTGGACAGAGAACAATTTAGCTAACTATGGCTACACCTTC.